Shown below are 5 T cell receptor beta chains from a single sample sequenced in a study of blood T cell repertoires in COVID-19. Repertoires were generated with immunoSEQ multiplex PCR, while TCRdb's copy carries only in-frame clones and drops some. The sample lists more than 85,000 clones; roughly 80% were seen once. Source material: peripheral blood. These receptors were taken from an elderly man with active or convalescent COVID-19.

The rearrangement links TRBV28 to TRBJ1-2, with 7 bases fitting TRBD1. This CDR3 spans 12 amino acids. V was pared by 11 bases and J by 4 bases, with 7 bases of the junction left unmatched. Germline CDR1 and CDR2: MDHEN and SYDVKM. CDR3 bases: TGTGCCGTCGGACAGGCTGCCTATGGCTACACCTTC. Its protein is CAVGQAAYGYTF.

At least ten counts were recorded for this clone. The chain employs TRBV5-1 and TRBJ2-1, with D hard to call. V dropped 4 bases and J dropped 4 bases, with 15 bases sitting between them. This CDR3 comprises 15 residues. CDR1 and CDR2 from the germline V gene are SGHRS and YFSETQ. CDR3 protein: CASSPRPVQYNEQFF. The CDR3 region has the DNA TGCGCCAGCAGCCCGCGCCCGGTACAGTACAATGAGCAGTTCTTC. Full variable domain (missing parts from reference TRBV5-1 and TRBJ2-1): KAGVTQTPRYLIKTRGQQVTLSCSPISGHRSVSWYQQTPGQGLQFLFEYFSETQRNKGNFPGRFSGRQFSNSRSEMNVSTLELGDSALYLCASSPRPVQYNEQFFGPGTRLTVL.

CDR3 residues: CASSESGGKYNEQFF. CDR3 bases: TGCGCCAGCAGCGAGAGCGGGGGGAAGTACAATGAGCAGTTCTTC. The rearrangement joins TRBV4-1 to TRBJ2-1; TRBD2 aligns across 9 bases. From germline, CDR1 is MGHRA and CDR2 YSYEKL. The V gene end was trimmed by 5 bases and the J gene end by 4 bases; junction bases not matched to a gene: 6. The CDR3 runs 15 residues.

The chain carries TRBV5-1 and TRBJ1-3; maybe TRBD1 (5 bases). The V end was cut by 0 bases, the J end by 0 bases, with 16 bases between. Germline CDR1 is SGHRS and CDR2 is YFSETQ. The CDR3 consists of 18 residues. This CDR3 is CASSLGFGSGGSGNTIYF. The CDR3 nucleotides read TGCGCCAGCAGCTTGGGGTTCGGCAGCGGGGGCTCTGGAAACACCATATATTTT. Combining the CDR3 with reference TRBV5-1 and TRBJ1-3 gives the whole variable domain KAGVTQTPRYLIKTRGQQVTLSCSPISGHRSVSWYQQTPGQGLQFLFEYFSETQRNKGNFPGRFSGRQFSNSRSEMNVSTLELGDSALYLCASSLGFGSGGSGNTIYFGEGSWLTVV.

This sequence joins TRBV29-1 and TRBJ1-2; 11 bases match TRBD1. Germline V gene sequence: CDR1 SQVTM, CDR2 ANQGSEA. Trimming took 6 bases from V and 4 from J; bases not matched to a gene: 4. This CDR3 contains 13 residues. The CDR3 spells CSVGQGARYGYTF. The CDR3 DNA follows: TGCAGCGTCGGACAGGGGGCGCGCTATGGCTACACCTTC.